Shown below are 19 T cell receptor beta chains from a single sample sequenced in a study of cytomegalovirus exposure and HLA in healthy donors. Both 60 Vbeta primers and 13 Jbeta primers went into the PCR. Profiling relied on immunoSEQ multiplex PCR, and the TCRdb table lists in-frame clones only, not all of them. Found here are more than 85,000 clones, 76% of them singletons; the top ten hold around 8.4%. Sequencing input: PBMCs. Source of these receptors: a man between 40 and 49 years old in good health and CMV-seropositive.

The V call is TRBV18, the J call TRBJ2-1, with 10 positions matching TRBD2. V shed 5 bases and J 3 bases; nucleotides not matched to a gene: 4. CDR3 size: 15 residues. Germline loops: CDR1 KGHSH, CDR2 LQKENI. The CDR3 DNA is TGTGCCAGCTCATTTGGGACTAGCGTCTACAATGAGCAGTTCTTC. Its protein product is CASSFGTSVYNEQFF.

The chain has TRBV7-2 and TRBJ2-5; TRBD1 matches 10 bases. The assigned J gene may be wrong: the sequence end matches TRBJ2-7 better. The V gene's germline CDR1 is SGHTA and CDR2 FQGNSA. This CDR3 contains 15 residues. In DNA, the CDR3 is TGTGCCAGCAGCTTACGACAGGGGGCTCCATACGAGCAGTACTTC. Protein product: CASSLRQGAPYEQYF.

The J gene is TRBJ1-1, the V gene TRBV28, with 9 positions matching TRBD1. V gave up 5 bases and J gave up 5 bases; unmatched junction bases: 6. CDR3 length: 14 amino acids. Per the germline V gene, CDR1 is MDHEN and CDR2 is SYDVKM. The CDR3 loop is CASSLRTGETEAFF. CDR3 nucleotides: TGTGCCAGCAGTCTCCGGACAGGGGAAACTGAAGCTTTCTTT.

Notes on this clone: Different DNA sequences within this sample yield the same CDR3. The chain is built from TRBV21-1 and TRBJ1-1. TRBV21-1 represents a pseudogene. This CDR3 contains 19 residues. The CDR3 region is CASSKVTRCRGGTNTEAFF. CDR3 DNA: TGTGCCAGCAGCAAAGTTACGAGGTGCCGGGGGGGCACGAACACCGAAGCTTTCTTT.

The chain employs TRBV11-3 and TRBJ2-5, with D maybe TRBD1 (6 bases). The CDR3 spans 19 residues. V lost 4 bases, J lost 2 bases, and 26 bases lay in between. Germline V gene data show CDR1 as SGHNT and CDR2 as YENEEA. This CDR3 is CASSSEPLYTGRKQETQYF. CDR3 DNA: TGTGCCAGCAGCTCCGAACCTCTCTATACAGGGAGAAAACAAGAGACCCAGTACTTC.

The rearrangement links TRBV7-2 to TRBJ2-5; TRBD2 might be the D (6 bases). V was pared by 6 bases and J by 5 bases, with 16 bases between. This CDR3 is 14 amino acids long. Germline V gene sequence: CDR1 SGHTA, CDR2 FQGNSA. As DNA, the CDR3 is TGTGCCAGCAGACCTACTCTAGCGCAGGAGACCCAGTACTTC. Translating gives CASRPTLAQETQYF.

The genes are TRBV7-2 and TRBJ1-1, with 7 bases fitting TRBD1. Per germline, CDR1 SGHTA and CDR2 FQGNSA. The junction had 10 bases not matched to a gene; V was cut back by 5 bases and J by 10 bases. CDR3 length: 13 residues. CDR3 amino acids: CASSLQGDKGAFF. DNA of the CDR3: TGTGCCAGCAGCCTCCAGGGGGACAAGGGAGCTTTCTTT.

This sequence joins TRBV6-6 and TRBJ1-2; D possibly corresponds to TRBD1 (6 bases). Trimming took off 6 bases at V and 10 bases at J, with 12 bases between the two ends. Germline V CDR1 and CDR2: MNHNY, SVGAGI (reference sequence). The CDR3 spans 11 residues. The CDR3 spells CASSLGGHYTF. CDR3 nucleotide sequence: TGTGCCAGCAGCTTGGGGGGGCACTACACCTTC.

This chain links TRBV27 with TRBJ1-6, with 7 nucleotides matching TRBD1. The V and J ends lost 5 bases and 13 bases, in that order; junction bases with no gene match: 14. Germline V gene data show CDR1 as MNHEY and CDR2 as SMNVEV (reference sequence). This CDR3 region has 15 residues. CDR3 sequence: CASSLAGTAPCPLHF. The DNA for the CDR3 is TGTGCCAGCAGTCTCGCAGGGACAGCCCCCTGCCCCCTCCACTTT.

This sequence joins TRBV19 and TRBJ1-5; D is unresolved. V was trimmed by 5 bases and J by 3 bases, leaving 11 bases between them. In germline, CDR1 is LNHDA, CDR2 SQIVND (reference sequence). The CDR3 contains 14 residues. The CDR3 region is CASSPRELNQPQHF. Here the CDR3 DNA reads TGTGCCAGTAGTCCGAGGGAGCTCAATCAGCCCCAGCATTTT.

The CDR3 reads CASSRAGPVTEAFF. For the CDR3, the DNA is TGTGCCAGCAGCCGGGCAGGGCCGGTCACTGAAGCTTTCTTT. This chain uses TRBV7-8 with TRBJ1-1; D may be TRBD1 (5 bases). V lost 5 bases and J lost 4, with 14 bases in between. Germline loops: CDR1 SGHVS, CDR2 FQNEAQ. The CDR3 is 14 residues long.

The chain combines TRBV5-4 with TRBJ2-2; D gene uncertain. The CDR3 is 13 amino acids. From germline, CDR1 is SGHNT and CDR2 YYREEE (reference sequence). Trimming took 1 base from V and 5 from J, leaving 6 bases between them. In DNA form, the CDR3 reads TGTGCCAGCAGCTTGACCGGGACCGGGGAGCTGTTTTTT. Translation gives CASSLTGTGELFF.

This chain joins TRBV11-3 and TRBJ1-1; weak D call: TRBD1 (5 bases). Germline CDR1 reads SGHNT; CDR2 reads YENEEA. This CDR3 has 13 residues. Trimming stripped 4 bases from V and 3 bases from J, with 9 bases between. In DNA, the CDR3 is TGTGCCAGCAGCTCCATGACAGACACTGAAGCTTTCTTT. This sequence encodes CASSSMTDTEAFF.

The gene calls are TRBV11-3 and TRBJ2-3, with 9 bases fitting TRBD2. J lost 5 bases, V lost 1 base, and 13 bases had no gene match. The CDR3 runs 18 residues. CDR1 and CDR2 from the germline V gene are SGHNT and YENEEA. CDR3 amino acids: CASSLGEFEREEVDTQYF. In nucleotides, the CDR3 is TGTGCCAGCAGCTTAGGGGAATTCGAGCGGGAGGAAGTAGATACGCAGTATTTT. The complete variable domain, with remaining parts taken from reference TRBV11-3 and TRBJ2-3, reads EAGVVQSPRYKIIEKKQPVAFWCNPISGHNTLYWYLQNLGQGPELLIRYENEEAVDDSQLPKDRFSAERLKGVDSTLKIQPAELGDSAVYLCASSLGEFEREEVDTQYFGPGTRLTVL.

V gene TRBV5-5 combines with J gene TRBJ1-3; perhaps TRBD1 as D (6 bases). V was shortened by 3 bases and J by 8 bases, with 12 bases between the two germline ends. This CDR3 is 13 amino acids long. Per germline, CDR1 SGHKS and CDR2 YYEKEE (reference sequence). The CDR3 region has the DNA TGTGCCAGCAGCTCTGGGACAACTGACACCATATATTTT. Translation: CASSSGTTDTIYF.

This clone showed up just a few times. The V and J genes are TRBV14 and TRBJ2-5, with a weak D call TRBD1 (6 bases). The CDR3 is made up of 16 amino acids. The V end lost 0 bases, the J end lost 0 bases, and 11 bases lay between the germline ends. Germline CDR1 and CDR2: SGHDN and FVKESK. The CDR3 bases are TGTGCCAGCAGCCAAGAGGGGGCGAGGTACCAAGAGACCCAGTACTTC. This codes for CASSQEGARYQETQYF.

This clone was observed a handful of times. V gene TRBV7-2 combines with J gene TRBJ2-2; 9 bases match TRBD1. Germline CDR1 SGHTA, CDR2 FQGNSA. V shed 3 bases and J 4 bases; nucleotides not matched to a gene: 9. The CDR3 consists of 17 residues. CDR3 DNA: TGTGCCAGCAGCTTCAGGCCGGGACAGGGATCCACCGGGGAGCTGTTTTTT. It codes for CASSFRPGQGSTGELFF.

The chain recombines TRBV5-6 with TRBJ1-5, with TRBD1 as a possible D gene (5 bases). The CDR3 is 16 amino acids. Trimming shortened V by 0 bases and J by 3 bases, and 13 bases separated the two germline ends. Germline CDR1 and CDR2: SGHDT and YYEEEE. CDR3 sequence reads: CASSLGYAGHNQPQHF. The CDR3 nucleotides are TGTGCCAGCAGCTTGGGCTATGCAGGGCACAATCAGCCCCAGCATTTT. Combining the CDR3 with reference TRBV5-6 and TRBJ1-5 gives the whole variable domain DAGVTQSPTHLIKTRGQQVTLRCSPKSGHDTVSWYQQALGQGPQFIFQYYEEEERQRGNFPDRFSGHQFPNYSSELNVNALLLGDSALYLCASSLGYAGHNQPQHFGDGTRLSIL.

The chain employs TRBV5-4 and TRBJ1-3; tentatively, D is TRBD1 (5 bases). The CDR3 spans 16 residues. Germline V gene sequence: CDR1 SGHNT, CDR2 YYREEE (reference sequence). V lost 4 bases and J lost 0, with 14 bases in between. The CDR3 sequence: CASSTYDRRSGNTIYF. In DNA, the CDR3 is TGTGCCAGCAGCACGTACGACAGACGCTCTGGAAACACCATATATTTT.